Included here is one TCR beta chain sequence, with context. Its binding antigen is unknown. No clone much larger than this one lies a single base away; base qualities are absent. The sample belongs to a study of Tregs in tolerant kidney transplant recipients (dated by TCRdb to the late 2010s). Turning to the overall study: Transplants used related donors with nonmyeloablative bone marrow transplantation; mixed chimerism was transient in the human trials. TCRbeta sequencing was used in the study to identify donor-specific regulatory T cells before combined kidney and bone marrow transplantation, and the identified cells were then tracked after transplant.

The paper as a whole reports these results and caveats: The most biologically relevant and donor-specific TCRbeta repertoire appeared to be identified by expanding Tregs with activated donor B cells. Because the PCR primers were changed over time for some patients, nucleotide-level comparison could not be performed across the samples from those patients. The study was limited by small patient numbers, and the findings need validation in larger populations and under other immunosuppression protocols. Biological reproducibility was not directly assessed, although technical replication error appeared to be minimal. Donor-specific Treg expansion exceeded global Treg expansion in tolerant patients, suggesting antigen-driven rather than nonspecific expansion.

This sample's time point label indicates: blood sample drawn before combined kidney and bone marrow transplant. Thawed PBMCs were FACS-sorted into unstimulated Tregs (CD4+CD25+CD127-), CD4+ non-Tregs (CD4+CD25-), CD4 cells and CD8 cells. The patients were a few recipients of combined kidney and bone marrow transplants from the ITN036ST trial, and samples were available only from these trial subjects. Healthy control blood was processed to PBMCs by Ficoll density gradient and cryopreserved, and patient PBMCs were collected before and after transplant. The CDR3 runs 12 amino acids, cysteine and phenylalanine included. Solely the CDR3 DNA is kept, with 36 bases framed from the first base. The germline V gene (reference sequence) specifies MNHEY as CDR1 and SMNVEV as CDR2. Trimming leaves V shorter by 9 bases and J shorter by 2 bases, with the junction holding 3 bases beyond the gene matches. For TCRbeta CDR3 sequencing, genomic DNA was extracted from sorted cells using the QIAGEN DNeasy Blood and Tissue Kit. Through immunoSEQ, high-throughput TCRbeta CDR3 sequencing was done commercially, including PCR amplification with internal controls and bias correction. The source study handled its data this way. Unique productive TCRbeta sequences were defined by CDR3 nucleotide sequence where primers matched, and otherwise by CDR3 amino acid sequence together with Vbeta and Jbeta genes. Sorting error was corrected by removing sequences shared between sorted populations at a frequency ratio of 2:1 or less, and the remaining shared sequences were assigned to the higher population. A sequence counted as donor-reactive if, in CFSE-low cells, the sequence had a frequency of at least 0.01% and was expanded at least 5-fold compared with unstimulated cells. Jensen-Shannon divergence, calculated on the top 100 TCRbeta sequences ranked by frequency, was used to quantify repertoire divergence. For any sample with multiple sequencing runs, sorting error was corrected in each run separately before the runs were pooled. TCRdb retrieved this table from immuneACCESS and kept in-frame rearrangements only. Not all clones are present; in checked studies, unresolved V genes account for under half, and no reason is known for the remainder. Clonal size and the V and J genes are those of that table, whereas D and trimming came from the DNA. In this sample the table shows 110,000 or so clones, 90% of which occur a single time. Of the sample, 0.34% is held by the ten largest clones.

This clonotype was obtained from a human donor who received a combined kidney and bone marrow transplant. Recombination joined TRBV27 with TRBJ2-5; 7 bases in the middle match TRBD2. The sequencing here drew on CD4+ T cells from blood, taken before the transplant. CDR3 loop: CASRTRQETQYF. Read as DNA, the sequence is TGTGCCAGTAGGACTAGGCAAGAGACCCAGTACTTC.